The subject of this entry is one T cell receptor (beta chain). No antigen is known for it. This sample was included in a study of blood T cells in healthy people across ages. Broader study findings: Diversity of TCR beta per million T cells declined in a roughly linear way with age. Long-lived donors exceeded aged donors in naive CD4+ cells and diversity. Unsorted PBMCs prevented conclusive naive versus antigen-experienced comparison.

Each sample gave at least 6.5 million isolated PBMCs. A J-beta primer mix and a sample-barcoded 5' primer were used in a second PCR of roughly 6 to 12 cycles. TCRdb passed the 5' RACE reads through MiXCR, listing each CDR3 protein once. The profile shows about 580,000 distinct CDR3 sequences, 47% of them singletons. The sequence was obtained from a man of 80 years or more in good health. The source material was blood.

CDR3 DNA: TGTGCCAGCAGCTTGCCCCGACTAGCGGGAGGTGTGAGGGAGCAGTACTTC. Its translation is CASSLPRLAGGVREQYF. The gene calls are TRBV5-6 and TRBJ2-7, with TRBD2 matching over 13 bases. From germline, CDR1 is SGHDT and CDR2 YYEEEE. This CDR3 comprises 17 residues. The J segment lost 7 bases and the V segment lost 1 base, leaving 11 bases of the junction unmatched. The whole variable domain, filled in from reference TRBV5-6 and TRBJ2-7, reads DAGVTQSPTHLIKTRGQQVTLRCSPKSGHDTVSWYQQALGQGPQFIFQYYEEEERQRGNFPDRFSGHQFPNYSSELNVNALLLGDSALYLCASSLPRLAGGVREQYFGPGTRLTVT.